The 15 T cell receptor beta chains below come from one sample, sequenced in a study of shared clonotypes between healthy human individuals. Generated by immunoSEQ multiplex PCR, the TCRdb table keeps only in-frame clones and is missing some. Found here are roughly 2.1 million clones, roughly 91% of them singletons; the top ten hold 1.5% to 2%. Naive-designated CD8 cells lacked CD45RO, were positively enriched for CCR7, and omitted terminally differentiated effector memory CD45RA+ cells. The sample comprised naive CD8+ T cells from PBMCs. The origin of the receptors is a young man in good health. Some clones in this sample may be carry-over from other donors' samples.

V usage is TRBV7-9 and J usage is TRBJ2-7; 10 positions match TRBD2. The CDR3 extends over 15 amino acids. Losses at the gene ends were 5 bases for V and 4 bases for J; bases not matched to a gene: 8. CDR1 is SEHNR and CDR2 is FQNEAQ in the germline V gene (reference sequence). CDR3 nucleotide sequence: TGTGCCAGCAGCCACCCTAGCGGGAGTGGGTACGAGCAGTACTTC. The encoded protein is CASSHPSGSGYEQYF.

This sequence joins TRBV7-2 and TRBJ2-5; no clear D. The germline gives CDR1 SGHTA, CDR2 FQGNSA. Trimming removed 0 bases at V and 5 bases at J, with 13 bases between. This CDR3 is built from 15 residues. In DNA, the CDR3 is TGTGCCAGCAGCTTAGCTGGTGGGCCGCGTGAGACCCAGTACTTC. This codes for CASSLAGGPRETQYF.

This clone occurred once. CDR3 loop: CASSSLTGQGYEQYF. In DNA, the CDR3 is TGTGCCAGCAGCTCCCTGACGGGCCAGGGATACGAGCAGTACTTC. The chain recombines TRBV11-2 with TRBJ2-7; a possible D gene is TRBD1 (5 bases). CDR3 length equals 15 residues. V was cut by 4 bases and J by 4 bases, with 17 bases left in between. Germline V CDR1 and CDR2: SGHAT, FQNNGV.

The chain employs TRBV19 and TRBJ2-7; TRBD1 matches 10 bases. Germline V CDR1 and CDR2: LNHDA, SQIVND (reference sequence). Trimming at V came to 7 bases and at J to 6 bases, leaving 12 bases not matched to a gene. There are 15 residues in the CDR3. Here the CDR3 reads CASIINRDRGTEQYF. CDR3 DNA sequence: TGTGCCAGTATCATCAACCGGGACAGGGGAACCGAGCAGTACTTC.

V usage is TRBV12-5 and J usage is TRBJ2-1; 10 nucleotides align to TRBD2. CDR3 length equals 17 residues. Germline trimming cut 1 base from V and 8 bases from J; bases unmatched to any gene: 11. Germline CDR1 LGHNT, CDR2 FRNRAP. The CDR3 DNA sequence: TGTGCTAGTGGTTTGGCCCCTCTAGCGGGAGTAACCGATGAGCAGTTCTTC. This translates into CASGLAPLAGVTDEQFF.

This clone was seen only once. This chain joins TRBV6-1 and TRBJ1-1; D is ambiguous. With 0 bases removed from V and 0 bases from J, the gap between germline ends came to 14 bases. Germline V CDR1 and CDR2: MNHNS, SASEGT. The CDR3 has 17 amino acids. CDR3 amino acids: CASSEAPHSVLNTEAFF. The CDR3 DNA sequence: TGTGCCAGCAGTGAAGCGCCTCACAGTGTTCTGAACACTGAAGCTTTCTTT.

This clone was found once. The chain joins TRBV5-5 to TRBJ2-2, with 8 bases identical to TRBD1. The CDR3 is 18 amino acids. The germline CDR1 and CDR2 sequences are SGHKS and YYEKEE (reference sequence). With V trimmed by 0 bases and J by 1 base, 8 bases remained unmatched. DNA for the CDR3: TGTGCCAGCAGCTTGGTTGACAGGGGCGCCCTGAACACCGGGGAGCTGTTTTTT. This translates into CASSLVDRGALNTGELFF. The full variable domain, rest sourced from reference TRBV5-5 and TRBJ2-2, is DAGVTQSPTHLIKTRGQQVTLRCSPISGHKSVSWYQQVLGQGPQFIFQYYEKEERGRGNFPDRFSARQFPNYSSELNVNALLLGDSALYLCASSLVDRGALNTGELFFGEGSRLTVL.

The V gene is TRBV4-1, the J gene TRBJ2-3; TRBD2 matches 9 bases. The J segment lost 4 bases and the V segment lost 0 bases, leaving 8 bases of the junction unmatched. The CDR3 totals 17 residues. CDR1 and CDR2 from the germline V gene are MGHRA and YSYEKL. CDR3: CASSQDSVAGVSDTQYF. The CDR3 region has the DNA TGCGCCAGCAGCCAAGATTCGGTAGCGGGAGTGTCAGATACGCAGTATTTT.

This clone was detected only once. This chain links TRBV30 with TRBJ2-7, with 7 positions matching TRBD2. J was trimmed by 2 bases and V by 0 bases; bases with no gene match: 4. Germline assignment: CDR1 GTSNPN and CDR2 SVGIG (reference sequence). This CDR3 comprises 14 residues. The CDR3 reads CAWSVKREAYEQYF. CDR3 in DNA: TGTGCCTGGAGTGTTAAGCGGGAAGCCTACGAGCAGTACTTC.

CDR3 nucleotides: TGTGCCAGCAGCCCCGTCTTTGGGACAGGGCATTCCTACGAGCAGTACTTC. Translating gives CASSPVFGTGHSYEQYF. This sequence joins TRBV5-4 and TRBJ2-7; TRBD1 agrees at 9 bases. The trim removed 4 bases at V and 1 base at J, leaving 12 bases unmatched. This CDR3 region has 17 residues. Germline assignment: CDR1 SGHNT and CDR2 YYREEE (reference sequence).

This clone was seen only once. The V gene is TRBV6-1, the J gene TRBJ1-2, with TRBD1 as a possible D gene (6 bases). V lost 2 bases, J lost 4 bases, and 20 bases lay in between. This CDR3 spans 17 amino acids. Per the germline V gene, CDR1 is MNHNS and CDR2 is SASEGT. The CDR3 loop is CASSEFRGPAFIYGYTF. CDR3 bases: TGTGCCAGCAGTGAATTTCGGGGGCCAGCGTTTATCTATGGCTACACCTTC.

This clone was recorded a few times. The same CDR3 also results from other DNA sequences found in this sample. The CDR3 DNA follows: TGTGCCACCAGCAGAGATCGGAACACTGAAGCTTTCTTT. Its translation is CATSRDRNTEAFF. The chain combines TRBV15 with TRBJ1-1; D is ambiguous. This CDR3 region has 13 residues. V was pared by 0 bases and J by 1 base, with 3 bases between. Looked up from germline, CDR1 is LNHNV and CDR2 is YYDKDF (reference sequence). Combining the CDR3 with reference TRBV15 and TRBJ1-1 gives the whole variable domain DAMVIQNPRYQVTQFGKPVTLSCSQTLNHNVMYWYQQKSSQAPKLLFHYYDKDFNNEADTPDNFQSRRPNTSFCFLDIRSPGLGDTAMYLCATSRDRNTEAFFGQGTRLTVV.

The V gene is TRBV28, the J gene TRBJ2-1, with 8 bases aligning to TRBD2. The CDR3 extends over 17 amino acids. The J segment lost 8 bases and the V segment lost 5 bases, leaving 17 bases of the junction unmatched. Germline V gene data show CDR1 as MDHEN and CDR2 as SYDVKM. CDR3 amino acids: CASSPWGGAGVYHEQFF. CDR3 DNA sequence: TGTGCCAGCAGTCCCTGGGGGGGAGCGGGAGTTTACCATGAGCAGTTCTTC.

The table lists this clone with a count of one. This chain uses TRBV5-1 with TRBJ2-3; D call uncertain. CDR3 size: 14 residues. V was shortened by 0 bases and J by 2 bases, with 7 bases between the two germline ends. Germline V CDR1 and CDR2: SGHRS, YFSETQ. This CDR3 is CASSLEKFTDTQYF. The DNA for the CDR3 is TGCGCCAGCAGCTTGGAAAAATTCACAGATACGCAGTATTTT.

The gene calls are TRBV28 and TRBJ1-1; D unclear. Germline V gene sequence: CDR1 MDHEN, CDR2 SYDVKM. The V end lost 5 bases, the J end lost 4 bases, and 14 bases lay between the germline ends. The length of the CDR3 is 14 residues. CDR3 in DNA: TGTGCCAGCAGTCAGTGGGCCTGGGGCACTGAAGCTTTCTTT. Protein sequence: CASSQWAWGTEAFF.